This T cell receptor (beta chain) was obtained from a study of blood T cell repertoires in COVID-19. The wider study: Material from acute and convalescent COVID-19 was sourced from the United States, Italy and Spain. Sample material is recorded as cDNA or gDNA derived from T cells, B-cell-depleted T cells, or PBMCs.

V shed 4 bases and J 7 bases; nucleotides not matched to a gene: 2. This CDR3 region has 14 residues. Germline lookup yields CDR1 MNHEY and CDR2 SVGAGI. In the original analysis: Researchers report that nucleated cell counts were estimated from reference gene primer amplification. This table comes from immunoSEQ multiplex PCR, and its TCRdb copy is limited to in-frame clones, with some not included. The D gene and trimming were derived from the DNA, and the V and J assignments and clone size from that table. The sample holds about 300,000 clones, about four fifths seen once. The material sequenced was peripheral blood. This chain joins TRBV6-5 and TRBJ1-6, with TRBD1 identical over 9 bases. The origin of this receptor is a woman in her 50s with acute or convalescent COVID-19. This CDR3 is CASSSGTGNSPLHF. The CDR3 DNA follows: TGTGCCAGCAGTTCCGGGACAGGGAATTCACCCCTCCACTTT.